What follows is one TCR beta chain and its context. V lost 4 bases and J lost 5, with 12 bases in between. Looked up from germline, CDR1 is SGHNT and CDR2 is YYREEE (reference sequence). The CDR3 has 13 amino acids. Clones were read by immunoSEQ multiplex PCR, and TCRdb kept only the in-frame ones, dropping some. This sample has 4,300 or so clones, with around four fifths found just once. The sample originates from a study of immune evolution from preneoplasia to lung adenocarcinoma. The sample taken for sequencing was FFPE lung adenocarcinoma in situ tissue. V gene TRBV5-4 combines with J gene TRBJ2-5; D is perhaps TRBD1 or TRBD2 (6 bases each). This receptor was identified in a person aged 55 to 79 with lung adenocarcinoma. The CDR3 is CASSPRGGETQYF. The CDR3 DNA sequence: TGTGCCAGCAGCCCCAGGGGAGGTGAGACCCAGTACTTC. The entire variable domain, with the rest obtained from reference TRBV5-4 and TRBJ2-5, is as follows: ETGVTQSPTHLIKTRGQQVTLRCSSQSGHNTVSWYQQALGQGPQFIFQYYREEENGRGNFPPRFSGLQFPNYSSELNVNALELDDSALYLCASSPRGGETQYFGPGTRLLVL.